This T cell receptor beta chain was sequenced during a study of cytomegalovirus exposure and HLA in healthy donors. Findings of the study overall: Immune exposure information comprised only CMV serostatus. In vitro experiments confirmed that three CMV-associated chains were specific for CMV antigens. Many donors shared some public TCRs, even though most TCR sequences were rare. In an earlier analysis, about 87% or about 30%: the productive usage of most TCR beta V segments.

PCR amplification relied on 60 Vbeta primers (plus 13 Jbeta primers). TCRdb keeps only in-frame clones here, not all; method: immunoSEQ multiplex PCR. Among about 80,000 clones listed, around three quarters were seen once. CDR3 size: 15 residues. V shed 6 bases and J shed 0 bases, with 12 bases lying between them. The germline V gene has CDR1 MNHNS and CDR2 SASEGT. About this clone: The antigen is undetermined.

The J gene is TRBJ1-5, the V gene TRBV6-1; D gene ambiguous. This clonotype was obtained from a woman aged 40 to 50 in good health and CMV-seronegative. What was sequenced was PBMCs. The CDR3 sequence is CASSSGFNSNQPQHF. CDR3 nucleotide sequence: TGTGCCAGCAGCTCGGGGTTTAATAGCAATCAGCCCCAGCATTTT.